Reported below is one T cell receptor beta chain. What it binds is not known. The data belong to a study of cytomegalovirus exposure and HLA in healthy donors. Whole-study context: Among about 179 million T cells, an earlier analysis found 90 million to 130 million unique TCR beta sequences.

Nominally healthy donors were sampled, though unrecorded immune exposures were likely. Primers: 60 Vbeta forward and 13 Jbeta reverse. The table came from immunoSEQ multiplex PCR; TCRdb's copy has only in-frame clones and leaves some out. This sample carries approximately 150,000 clones, roughly four fifths of them seen once, and the ten largest clones take less than 3%. In germline, CDR1 is MDHEN, CDR2 SYDVKM. This CDR3 contains 13 residues. Trimming left V 5 bases short and J 2 bases short, with 9 bases between. Broader study findings: Clonal expansion, a later analysis showed, was greater in HLA-associated TCR beta chains than in equally common others.

The chain employs TRBV28 and TRBJ2-5; no clear D. The sequence derives from a female donor in good health and CMV-seronegative. Sequencing was carried out using PBMCs. The CDR3, as DNA: TGTGCCAGCAGTGATCCCAGACAAGAGACCCAGTACTTC. Its protein is CASSDPRQETQYF.